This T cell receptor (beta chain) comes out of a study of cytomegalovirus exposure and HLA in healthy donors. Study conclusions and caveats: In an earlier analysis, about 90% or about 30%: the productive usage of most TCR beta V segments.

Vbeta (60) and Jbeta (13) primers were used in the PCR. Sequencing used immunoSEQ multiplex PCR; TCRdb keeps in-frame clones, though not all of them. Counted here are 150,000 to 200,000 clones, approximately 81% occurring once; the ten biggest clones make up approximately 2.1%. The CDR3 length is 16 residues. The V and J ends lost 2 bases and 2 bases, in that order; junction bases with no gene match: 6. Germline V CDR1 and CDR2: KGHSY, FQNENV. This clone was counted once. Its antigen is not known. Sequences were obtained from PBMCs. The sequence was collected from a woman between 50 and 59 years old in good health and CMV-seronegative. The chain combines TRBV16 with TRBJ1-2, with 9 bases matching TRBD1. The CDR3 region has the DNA TGTGCCAGCAGCCAAGAGACAGGGGGGGAAAACTATGGCTACACCTTC. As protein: CASSQETGGENYGYTF.